This record covers a single T cell receptor (beta chain). Its antigen specificity is not known. No base qualities exist here, and no much larger clone lies one base off it. The library was produced with PCR. Sequencing was performed on an Illumina HiSeq 2500. TCR library preparation used molecular barcoding, with unique molecular identifiers applied to normalize quantification of the TCRbeta repertoire. TCRdb passed the public sequencing reads through fastp at Q25 and MiXCR, retaining productive beta sequences. Duplicate CDR3 protein sequences are folded into a single record with the most common DNA and genes. In all, the sample holds roughly 490,000 distinct CDR3 sequences, and about 10% of those were seen once. Less than 15% of the sample goes to the ten largest clones. Counted from cysteine to phenylalanine, this CDR3 has 12 amino acids. Only the CDR3 part of the read is kept: 36 bases, read in frame from the first base. The germline ends are 16 bases apart after V is trimmed by 7 bases and J by 7 bases. CDR1 and CDR2 are read off the germline V gene as SQVTM and ANQGSEA.

This entry belongs to a study of T-cell reconstitution after alpha-beta-depleted transplantation in children (dated by TCRdb to about 2016). Notes on the research overall: Using TCR repertoire profiling, the study quantitatively followed how T-cell immune reconstitution unfolded in children after TCRalphabeta/CD19-depleted allogeneic hematopoietic cell transplantation. Overall results and qualifications from the work: In some patients, the high TCRbeta diversity seen at day 60 was put down to recipient T cells and intrathymic progenitors that had survived conditioning. Over subsequent months, a decline in hyperexpanded clone frequencies was noted, and after one year, T-cell counts and TCRbeta diversity were mostly ascribed to newly produced T cells. The apparently early recovery of alphabetaT-cell counts about two months after transplant reportedly depended on only several hundred rapidly expanded clones that came from non-depleted graft cells.

Read against the paper, the sample's treatment or condition label means: allogeneic hematopoietic cell transplantation with graft depleted of TCRalphabeta T cells and CD19 B cells. Transplant recipients were children who received TCRalphabeta/CD19-depleted allogeneic hematopoietic cell grafts. The starting material was PBMCs, mostly from graft donor cells, obtained 180 days after TCRalphabeta/CD19-depleted stem cell transplant. This sequence was found in a female patient aged 2-9 years who had a stem cell transplant for aplastic anemia, so the T cells may come from the graft donor. The sequence is built from TRBV29-1 and TRBJ1-2, and possibly TRBD1, on 6 matching bases. The DNA sequence is as follows: TGCAGCGCCCCACAGGGTCATCGTGGCTACACCTTC. It encodes CSAPQGHRGYTF.